These 12 T cell receptor beta chains were all obtained from the same sample, sequenced in a study of blood T cell repertoires in COVID-19. Assay: immunoSEQ multiplex PCR; the TCRdb copy retains only in-frame clones and omits some. Altogether 40,000 to 60,000 clones are present, around 85% being singletons, with the ten largest covering under 7%. The sample comprised peripheral blood. The receptors originated from a woman between 55 and 75 years old with acute or convalescent COVID-19.

The CDR3 DNA reads as TGTGCCAGCAGTTCCCCCTCGGGGTTGCTGTTTTTT. This encodes CASSSPSGLLFF. The J gene is TRBJ1-4, the V gene TRBV6-6, with D unresolved. Trimming removed 4 bases from V and 14 bases from J, with 14 bases in between. The CDR3 loop spans 12 amino acids. Germline V gene sequence: CDR1 MNHNY, CDR2 SVGAGI (reference sequence).

V usage is TRBV2 and J usage is TRBJ2-5; weak D call: TRBD2 (5 bases). The germline gives CDR1 SNHLY, CDR2 FYNNEI. CDR3 length equals 13 residues. Trimming took 3 bases from V and 3 from J, leaving 8 bases between them. The CDR3 DNA sequence: TGTGCCAGCAGTGAGGACTTAAAAGAGACCCAGTACTTC. Amino acid sequence: CASSEDLKETQYF.

In its sample, this clone was seen once. The J gene is TRBJ2-1, the V gene TRBV27; the D gene is possibly TRBD2 (7 bases). V gave up 4 bases and J gave up 5 bases, with 15 bases separating them. Germline CDR1 reads MNHEY; CDR2 reads SMNVEV (reference sequence). The CDR3 has 15 amino acids. The CDR3 DNA is TGTGCCAGCAGTTCACCGGGGGCGGGAGACAATGAGCAGTTCTTC. It is translated as CASSSPGAGDNEQFF.

The V and J genes are TRBV4-3 and TRBJ2-1, with 7 bases lining up with TRBD2. The CDR3 contains 13 residues. The germline V gene encodes CDR1 LGHNA and CDR2 YSLEER. With 1 base clipped from V and 12 bases from J, the junction kept 6 bases outside the gene matches. CDR3 loop: CASSQVLRLAQFF. In DNA, the CDR3 is TGCGCCAGCAGCCAAGTCCTCAGACTAGCGCAGTTCTTC.

The chain links TRBV25-1 to TRBJ2-1; tentative D call: TRBD2 (5 bases). This CDR3 contains 14 residues. Germline CDR1 and CDR2: MGHDK and SYGVNS. V lost 5 bases and J lost 6, with 14 bases in between. CDR3 nucleotides: TGTGCCAGCAGTTCCCAACTAGTCGGCAATGAGCAGTTCTTC. As protein: CASSSQLVGNEQFF.

The chain links TRBV4-3 to TRBJ2-2; 7 nucleotides match TRBD2. The CDR3 runs 15 residues. Trimming cost V 3 bases and J 4 bases; bases outside gene matches: 5. Germline loops: CDR1 LGHNA, CDR2 YSLEER. CDR3 sequence: CASSQGRVSTGELFF. The CDR3 DNA reads TGCGCCAGCAGCCAGGGGAGGGTTAGCACCGGGGAGCTGTTTTTT.

The chain carries TRBV7-8 and TRBJ1-6; D gene ambiguous. Germline values: CDR1 SGHVS, CDR2 FQNEAQ. The CDR3 loop spans 16 amino acids. V was clipped by 2 bases and J by 0 bases, with 8 bases between them. The CDR3 region has the DNA TGTGCCAGCAGCTTAAGTGAGAGCTCCTATAATTCACCCCTCCACTTT. It encodes CASSLSESSYNSPLHF.

This chain joins TRBV30 and TRBJ1-2; 9 bases map to TRBD1. V gave up 0 bases and J gave up 7 bases; unmatched junction bases: 6. This CDR3 has 14 amino acids. CDR1 and CDR2 from the germline V gene are GTSNPN and SVGIG (reference sequence). The CDR3 coding sequence is TGTGCCTGGAGTGTACAGGGACAGGGCTTTGGCTACACCTTC. Translation: CAWSVQGQGFGYTF.

The gene calls are TRBV12-3 or TRBV12-4 and TRBJ2-7; a weak D match, TRBD2 (5 bases). V gave up 3 bases and J gave up 1 base, with 7 bases separating them. The CDR3 has 13 residues. The DNA of the CDR3 is TGTGCCAGCAGTTTTCTAGCTTCCTACGAGCAGTACTTC. Amino acid sequence: CASSFLASYEQYF.

This chain joins TRBV6-5 and TRBJ2-7; 12 bases agree with TRBD2. Germline trimming cut 6 bases from V and 2 bases from J; bases unmatched to any gene: 5. The CDR3 length is 15 residues. CDR1 is MNHEY, CDR2 SVGAGI, per germline. CDR3 sequence (DNA): TGTGCCAGCAGCTTAGGACTAGCGGGGCCCTACGAGCAGTACTTC. Protein product: CASSLGLAGPYEQYF.

Here the CDR3 reads CASSLGLAGTDTQYF. In DNA, the CDR3 is TGTGCCAGCAGCTTGGGACTAGCGGGCACAGATACGCAGTATTTT. The genes are TRBV3-1 (or the pseudogene TRBV3-2) and TRBJ2-3, with TRBD2 matching over 11 bases. The germline V gene has CDR1 LGHDT and CDR2 YNNKEL (reference sequence). This CDR3 is built from 15 residues. Trimming cost V 5 bases and J 1 base; bases outside gene matches: 2.

This chain links TRBV7-8 with TRBJ2-2; 7 bases map to TRBD2. Germline V CDR1 and CDR2: SGHVS, FQNEAQ. The CDR3 length is 17 residues. V was clipped by 0 bases and J by 4 bases; unmatched bases: 8. The CDR3 reads CASSLAWTPGGTGELFF. The CDR3 nucleotides read TGTGCCAGCAGCTTAGCATGGACCCCGGGGGGCACCGGGGAGCTGTTTTTT. Together with reference TRBV7-8 and TRBJ2-2, the CDR3 gives the full variable domain: GAGVSQSPRYKVAKRGQDVALRCDPISGHVSLFWYQQALGQGPEFLTYFQNEAQLDKSGLPSDRFFAERPEGSVSTLKIQRTQQEDSAVYLCASSLAWTPGGTGELFFGEGSRLTVL.